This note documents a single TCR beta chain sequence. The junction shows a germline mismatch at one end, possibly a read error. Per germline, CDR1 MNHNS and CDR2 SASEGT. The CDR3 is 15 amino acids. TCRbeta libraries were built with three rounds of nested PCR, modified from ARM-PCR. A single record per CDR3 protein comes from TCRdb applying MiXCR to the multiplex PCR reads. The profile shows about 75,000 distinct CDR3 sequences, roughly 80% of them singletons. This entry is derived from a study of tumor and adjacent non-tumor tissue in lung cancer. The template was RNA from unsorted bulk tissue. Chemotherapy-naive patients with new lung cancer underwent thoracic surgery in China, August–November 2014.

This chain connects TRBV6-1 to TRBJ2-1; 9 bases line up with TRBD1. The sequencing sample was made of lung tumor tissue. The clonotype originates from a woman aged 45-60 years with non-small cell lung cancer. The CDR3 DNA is TGTGCCAGCTCCCGTCCGGGACAGGGATGCAATGAGCAATTCTTC. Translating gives CASSRPGQGCNEQFF.